This T cell receptor (beta chain) came from a study of T cells in localized non-small cell lung cancer. Study-wide results and caveats: Elevated circulating T cell density in blood was associated with longer overall survival. Tumor trailed uninvolved adjacent lung in T cell clonality, which peaked there. It remains possible that heterogeneity exists, since only one tumor region was sequenced.

This CDR3 has 13 amino acids. In germline, CDR1 is MGHDK, CDR2 SYGVNS. V lost 5 bases to trimming and J lost 5 bases, with 9 bases between them. Samples of adjacent lung lacking atypia were obtained no closer than 2 cm to the tumor margin. Profiling relied on immunoSEQ multiplex PCR, and the TCRdb table lists in-frame clones only, not all of them. Of 1,400 or so clones listed, 20% to 25% are singletons. This clone was seen just once. The antigen remains unidentified. This sample comprised normal lung tissue next to the tumor, obtained before any cancer treatment. The source is a man aged 18 to 50 with stage II lung adenocarcinoma. The V gene is TRBV25-1, the J gene TRBJ1-4; unclear D gene. CDR3 in amino acids: CASSHSTNEKLFF. The CDR3, as DNA: TGTGCCAGCAGTCATTCCACGAATGAAAAACTGTTTTTT.